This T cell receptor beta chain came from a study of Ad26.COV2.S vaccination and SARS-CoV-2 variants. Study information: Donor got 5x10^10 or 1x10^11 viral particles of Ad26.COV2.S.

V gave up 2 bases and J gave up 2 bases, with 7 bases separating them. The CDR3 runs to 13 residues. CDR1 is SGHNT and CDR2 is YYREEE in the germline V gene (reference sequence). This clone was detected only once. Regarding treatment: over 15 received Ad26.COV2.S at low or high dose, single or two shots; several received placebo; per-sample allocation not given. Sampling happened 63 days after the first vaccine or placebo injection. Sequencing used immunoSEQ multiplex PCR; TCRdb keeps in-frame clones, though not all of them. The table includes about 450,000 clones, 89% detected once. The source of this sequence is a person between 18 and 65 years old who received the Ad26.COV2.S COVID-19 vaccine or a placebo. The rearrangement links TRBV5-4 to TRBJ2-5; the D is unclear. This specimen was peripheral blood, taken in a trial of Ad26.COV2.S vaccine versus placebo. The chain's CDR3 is CASSFRVQETQYF. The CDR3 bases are TGTGCCAGCAGCTTTAGGGTGCAAGAGACCCAGTACTTC.